A single sample gave rise to the 20 T cell receptor beta chains below, sequenced in a study of vaccination and CD4 T cells after COVID-19. Cultured CD4+ T-cell DNA underwent Oncomine TCR Beta short-read sequencing. TCRdb re-analysed the PCR reads in MiXCR, keeping a single row per CDR3 protein. The data show around 21,000 distinct CDR3 sequences, roughly 50% seen once. Treatment of the sample: approximately 9-day PBMC culture with coronavirus spike peptide pools or control peptides (ViraFEST assay). Which antigens these TCRs recognize remains unknown. Sequenced input: CD4+ T cells from blood, cultured in vitro. The receptors come from a human donor who had recovered from COVID-19.

In its sample, this clonotype was seen a few times. The V call is TRBV20-1, the J call TRBJ1-1; 7 positions agree with TRBD1. Germline V gives CDR1 DFQATT, CDR2 SNEGSKA (reference sequence). The CDR3 is 14 residues long. J lost 1 base, V lost 6 bases, and 8 bases had no gene match. The CDR3 spells CSAPRGTANTEAFF. CDR3 DNA sequence: TGCAGTGCCCCACGAGGGACAGCGAACACTGAAGCTTTCTTT.

CDR3 nucleotide sequence: TGCAGTGCTGGGGGGGCTAGCGGGGTGAGCACAGATACGCAGTATTTT. Its translation is CSAGGASGVSTDTQYF. The chain joins TRBV20-1 to TRBJ2-3; 9 bases are a match to TRBD2. V lost 5 bases and J lost 0; bases outside the gene matches: 9. CDR3 length equals 16 residues. CDR1 and CDR2 (germline): DFQATT, SNEGSKA (reference sequence).

This clonotype was recorded a few times. The chain is built from TRBV6-5 and TRBJ1-1, with 10 nucleotides matching TRBD1. The CDR3 has 17 amino acids. CDR1 is MNHEY, CDR2 SVGAGI, per germline. After removal of 4 bases from V and 6 bases from J, the junction contained 14 bases not matched to a gene. Here the CDR3 DNA reads TGTGCCAGCAGTTTGACAGGGGGCGCTGGACGGTTCGCTGAAGCTTTCTTT. Its protein product is CASSLTGGAGRFAEAFF.

This clonotype was recorded a few times. The chain recombines TRBV6-1 with TRBJ1-5; perhaps TRBD1 as D (5 bases). V was clipped by 6 bases and J by 4 bases, with 19 bases between them. CDR1 is MNHNS and CDR2 is SASEGT in the germline V gene. The CDR3 totals 16 residues. CDR3 amino acids: CASSSDRQFLNQPQHF. The CDR3 coding sequence is TGTGCCAGCAGCAGTGACCGACAGTTCTTGAATCAGCCCCAGCATTTT.

The rearrangement uses TRBV28 and TRBJ1-6; D is unclear. The V gene's germline CDR1 is MDHEN and CDR2 SYDVKM. The CDR3 runs 13 residues. V gave up 6 bases and J gave up 6 bases, with 9 bases separating them. CDR3 sequence (DNA): TGTGCCAGCAGGGGCAGCCTTAATTCACCCCTCCACTTT. It yields the protein CASRGSLNSPLHF.

The chain combines TRBV24-1 with TRBJ2-5; D might be TRBD2 (5 bases). Germline V gives CDR1 KGHDR, CDR2 SFDVKD. The V end was cut by 6 bases, the J end by 1 base, with 8 bases between. The CDR3 length is 13 residues. The CDR3 bases are TGTGCCACCAGTTCAGCGGTCCAAGAGACCCAGTACTTC. It specifies CATSSAVQETQYF.

The rearrangement joins TRBV11-3 to TRBJ2-7; 9 nucleotides line up with TRBD1. The V segment lost 4 bases and the J segment 2 bases; nucleotides outside the gene matches: 3. Germline V CDR1 and CDR2: SGHNT, YENEEA. CDR3 length equals 14 residues. CDR3 DNA: TGTGCCAGCAGCTCCGGGACAGGGACCTACGAGCAGTACTTC. Protein: CASSSGTGTYEQYF.

The chain has TRBV12-3 or TRBV12-4 and TRBJ1-2; D might be TRBD1 (5 bases). This CDR3 comprises 15 residues. V lost 2 bases and J lost 2, with 12 bases in between. Here the CDR3 reads CASSLSPRQNYGYTF. CDR3 sequence (DNA): TGTGCCAGCAGTTTATCTCCCAGACAGAACTATGGCTACACCTTC.

This chain links TRBV14 with TRBJ2-7; 7 bases fit TRBD1. This CDR3 spans 14 amino acids. The V gene's germline CDR1 is SGHDN and CDR2 FVKESK. After removal of 2 bases from V and 2 bases from J, the junction contained 3 bases not matched to a gene. CDR3 amino acids: CASSQRQGPYEQYF. The CDR3 bases are TGTGCCAGCAGCCAACGACAGGGCCCCTACGAGCAGTACTTC. Combining the CDR3 with reference TRBV14 and TRBJ2-7 gives the whole variable domain EAGVTQFPSHSVIEKGQTVTLRCDPISGHDNLYWYRRVMGKEIKFLLHFVKESKQDESGMPNNRFLAERTGGTYSTLKVQPAELEDSGVYFCASSQRQGPYEQYFGPGTRLTVT.

The rearrangement uses TRBV5-3 and TRBJ1-2, with unresolved D. TRBV5-3 counts as an open reading frame of uncertain function. Between the trimmed V and J ends, which lost 4 bases and 6 bases, there was a span of 16 bases. The CDR3 length is 14 residues. The CDR3 nucleotides read TGTGCCAGAAGCCCAACTTTGGGAGCGAATGGCTACACCTTC. Translating gives CARSPTLGANGYTF.

The sample holds a few counts of this clonotype. V gene TRBV20-1 combines with J gene TRBJ1-2; D unclear. V lost 8 bases and J 0 bases, leaving 13 bases between the germline ends. Germline CDR1 reads DFQATT; CDR2 reads SNEGSKA (reference sequence). This CDR3 spans 13 amino acids. The CDR3 region has the DNA TGCAGTTCCCCCAGAATAACTAACTATGGCTACACCTTC. This encodes CSSPRITNYGYTF.

The chain joins TRBV20-1 to TRBJ1-5; unclear D gene. The CDR3 covers 14 residues. The germline V gene has CDR1 DFQATT and CDR2 SNEGSKA (reference sequence). Trimming left V 2 bases short and J 4 bases short, with 12 bases between. The CDR3 nucleotides are TGCAGTGCTAGAAAGGGTGAACGGAATCAGCCCCAGCATTTT. It encodes CSARKGERNQPQHF.

This rearrangement joins TRBV20-1 to TRBJ1-2; unclear D gene. The germline V gene has CDR1 DFQATT and CDR2 SNEGSKA (reference sequence). The CDR3 has 16 amino acids. The ends were cut back, 6 bases at V and 4 bases at J, with 24 bases in the middle. The DNA for the CDR3 is TGCAGTGCACCAGACGCCGGCGGGTCGCATGGCTATGGCTACACCTTC. Amino acids: CSAPDAGGSHGYGYTF.

This chain links TRBV6-1 with TRBJ1-2; D is ambiguous. The CDR3 is 15 amino acids. V shed 3 bases and J shed 5 bases, with 16 bases lying between them. Germline V gene sequence: CDR1 MNHNS, CDR2 SASEGT. CDR3 nucleotide sequence: TGTGCCAGCAGTGAGACCCCGGTTGTAAGGTATGGCTACACCTTC. The encoded protein is CASSETPVVRYGYTF.

The genes are TRBV11-2 and TRBJ1-5, with a tentative D call TRBD1 (5 bases). The V gene lost 4 bases and the J gene lost 4 bases, with 17 bases spanning the gap. This CDR3 spans 16 amino acids. Per the germline V gene, CDR1 is SGHAT and CDR2 is FQNNGV. The CDR3 DNA is TGTGCCAGCAGCTCCTCCGGGGCGCACGGAAATCAGCCCCAGCATTTT. Amino acids: CASSSSGAHGNQPQHF.

This clonotype has only a few counts. The chain links TRBV20-1 to TRBJ2-7, with 9 bases that match TRBD2. Germline V gives CDR1 DFQATT, CDR2 SNEGSKA (reference sequence). CDR3 length: 14 residues. Losses at the gene ends were 0 bases for V and 6 bases for J; bases not matched to a gene: 6. CDR3 region: CSAREGTSRFEQYF. CDR3 nucleotide sequence: TGCAGTGCTAGAGAGGGGACTAGCAGATTCGAGCAGTACTTC.

The chain combines TRBV19 with TRBJ1-1; no firm D call. Germline lookup yields CDR1 LNHDA and CDR2 SQIVND (reference sequence). Trimming removed 7 bases at V and 3 bases at J, with 6 bases between. This CDR3 has 11 residues. The CDR3 loop reads CASMADTEAFF. In nucleotides, the CDR3 is TGTGCCAGTATGGCAGACACTGAAGCTTTCTTT.

The rearrangement joins TRBV5-4 to TRBJ2-7; either TRBD1 or TRBD2 may fit D (5 bases each). The CDR3 length is 15 residues. Germline loops: CDR1 SGHNT, CDR2 YYREEE (reference sequence). V was cut by 4 bases and J by 7 bases, with 21 bases left in between. The CDR3 spells CASSPRPGTTTEQYF. CDR3 sequence (DNA): TGTGCCAGCAGCCCTAGGCCTGGGACCACCACGGAGCAGTACTTC.

This clonotype was detected only a few times. The V and J genes are TRBV7-9 and TRBJ1-4, with 10 bases aligning to TRBD1. CDR1 is SEHNR and CDR2 is FQNEAQ in the germline V gene (reference sequence). This CDR3 is built from 14 residues. J was trimmed by 6 bases and V by 5 bases; bases with no gene match: 3. CDR3 protein: CASSRDRGDEKLFF. CDR3 DNA sequence: TGTGCCAGCAGCCGGGACAGGGGTGATGAAAAACTGTTTTTT.

The V and J genes are TRBV6-1 and TRBJ1-1; weak D call: TRBD1 (5 bases). This CDR3 comprises 14 residues. Germline assignment: CDR1 MNHNS and CDR2 SASEGT. V gave up 7 bases and J gave up 5 bases, with 17 bases separating them. The chain's CDR3 is CASTQTAHRTEAFF. CDR3 sequence (DNA): TGTGCCAGCACTCAGACAGCCCATAGGACTGAAGCTTTCTTT.